Below, 25 T cell receptor beta chains from the same sample are listed, as sequenced in a study of CD8 T cells in ankylosing spondylitis. TCRdb itself ran the 5' RACE reads through MiXCR, one entry per CDR3 protein. Among 35,000 to 40,000 distinct CDR3 sequences, approximately 15% were seen once, and the ten largest hold about 45%. The sample taken for sequencing was blood. The receptors were gathered from a male donor with ankylosing spondylitis or in good health (not recorded which).

This clonotype was seen more than once but under ten times. The J gene is TRBJ2-3, the V gene TRBV29-1; D is unresolved. The CDR3 has 10 amino acids. V dropped 7 bases and J dropped 8 bases, with 10 bases sitting between them. The germline gives CDR1 SQVTM, CDR2 ANQGSEA. The CDR3 loop reads CSAEQVTQYF. The CDR3 bases are TGCAGCGCCGAACAAGTTACGCAGTATTTT.

This rearrangement joins TRBV29-1 to TRBJ2-3, with TRBD2 matching 8 bases. This CDR3 has 14 residues. Germline V gene sequence: CDR1 SQVTM, CDR2 ANQGSEA. The V segment lost 5 bases and the J segment 2 bases; nucleotides outside the gene matches: 6. The CDR3 DNA reads as TGCAGCGTTAAAGGCGGGGGGATCACAGATACGCAGTATTTT. Translated: CSVKGGGITDTQYF.

This chain uses TRBV12-3 or TRBV12-4 with TRBJ2-1; 8 bases are shared with TRBD1. The V and J ends lost 10 bases and 7 bases, in that order; junction bases with no gene match: 15. This CDR3 is 15 amino acids long. CDR3 nucleotide sequence: TGTGCCACAAGGGGTTTGGTAACAGGGGGAAATGAGCAGTTCTTC. Translating gives CATRGLVTGGNEQFF.

Only a few counts were recorded for this clonotype. The V and J genes are TRBV7-9 and TRBJ2-6; D unclear. Between the trimmed V and J ends, which lost 6 bases and 0 bases, there was a span of 9 bases. The CDR3 runs to 15 residues. Per germline, CDR1 SEHNR and CDR2 FQNEAQ (reference sequence). For the CDR3, the DNA is TGTGCCAGCAGTTTTCCCTACTCTGGGGCCAACGTCCTGACTTTC. Protein sequence: CASSFPYSGANVLTF. The variable domain in full, with the rest retrieved from reference TRBV7-9 and TRBJ2-6, is DTGVSQNPRHKITKRGQNVTFRCDPISEHNRLYWYRQTLGQGPEFLTYFQNEAQLEKSRLLSDRFSAERPKGSFSTLEIQRTEQGDSAMYLCASSFPYSGANVLTFGAGSRLTVL.

This chain uses TRBV10-2 with TRBJ2-5; TRBD1 aligns across 10 bases. Germline values: CDR1 WSHSY, CDR2 SAAADI. The CDR3 is made up of 14 amino acids. V lost 4 bases to trimming and J lost 1 base; unmatched junction nucleotides: 0. In DNA, the CDR3 is TGCGCCAGCAGTGGGGACAGGGGCCAAGAGACCCAGTACTTC. Translated: CASSGDRGQETQYF.

The genes are TRBV7-9 and TRBJ2-5, with a possible D match to TRBD1 (5 bases). V shed 6 bases and J shed 5 bases, with 13 bases lying between them. The CDR3 has 13 residues. Germline V gene lookup returns CDR1 SEHNR and CDR2 FQNEAQ (reference sequence). CDR3 amino acids: CASRVTVTETQYF. The CDR3 coding sequence is TGTGCCAGCAGGGTGACAGTTACGGAGACCCAGTACTTC.

This clonotype has more than one count but fewer than ten. The chain combines TRBV28 with TRBJ2-1; unclear D gene. The germline gives CDR1 MDHEN, CDR2 SYDVKM. The CDR3 consists of 11 residues. Trimming shortened V by 6 bases and J by 7 bases, and 7 bases separated the two germline ends. The chain's CDR3 is CASRTKNEQFF. In DNA form, the CDR3 reads TGTGCCAGCAGGACCAAGAATGAGCAGTTCTTC.

This clonotype was seen more than once but under ten times. The chain is built from TRBV24-1 and TRBJ2-1; D might be TRBD1 (5 bases). The CDR3 covers 16 residues. V shed 0 bases and J shed 2 bases, with 10 bases lying between them. CDR1 is KGHDR, CDR2 SFDVKD, per germline. The CDR3 DNA sequence: TGTGCCACCAGTGATTTGCCTAGACAGACCTACAATGAGCAGTTCTTC. Translation: CATSDLPRQTYNEQFF.

This clonotype occurred a few times. V usage is TRBV7-3 and J usage is TRBJ2-2, with a weak D call TRBD2 (7 bases). The CDR3 runs to 16 residues. Trimming cost V 5 bases and J 2 bases, with 15 bases left between them. Germline V lookup: CDR1 SGHTA, CDR2 FQGTGA. The CDR3 DNA reads as TGTGCCAGCAGCCCAATAGGGGGGGTAAACACCGGGGAGCTGTTTTTT. It is translated as CASSPIGGVNTGELFF.

The genes are TRBV20-1 and TRBJ2-3; TRBD2 agrees at 9 bases. Germline V lookup: CDR1 DFQATT, CDR2 SNEGSKA (reference sequence). The CDR3 extends over 14 amino acids. J lost 0 bases, V lost 8 bases, and 6 bases had no gene match. The CDR3 loop reads CSPSSGGSTDTQYF. The DNA for the CDR3 is TGCAGTCCGTCCAGCGGGGGGAGCACAGATACGCAGTATTTT.

This clonotype came up a few times. One junction end disagrees with the germline gene, perhaps due to a read error. V gene TRBV5-1 combines with J gene TRBJ2-1; D uncertain. The CDR3 totals 13 residues. Germline values: CDR1 SGHRS, CDR2 YFSETQ. The CDR3 region has the DNA TGTGCCAGCAGTTTAGTTGGATACAATGAGCAGTTCTTC. This gives the protein CASSLVGYNEQFF.

This clonotype was counted only a few times. The junction does not match germline at one end; this may be a read error. The rearrangement links TRBV7-7 to TRBJ2-2; 7 bases map to TRBD1. CDR3 length equals 14 residues. Germline V gene sequence: CDR1 SSHAT, CDR2 FNYEAQ (reference sequence). The CDR3 DNA sequence: TGTGCTAGCAGCCGGGACAGCAACACCGGGGAGCTGTTTTTT. Protein product: CASSRDSNTGELFF. Drawing the rest from reference TRBV7-7 and TRBJ2-2, the complete variable domain is GAGVSQSPRYKVTKRGQDVTLRCDPISSHATLYWYQQALGQGPEFLTYFNYEAQPDKSGLPSDRFSAERPEGSISTLTIQRTEQRDSAMYRCASSRDSNTGELFFGEGSRLTVL.

The chain recombines TRBV5-1 with TRBJ2-1; D gene ambiguous. The germline V and J ends were trimmed by 0 bases and 6 bases, with 13 bases remaining between them. This CDR3 spans 15 amino acids. CDR1 is SGHRS and CDR2 is YFSETQ in the germline V gene. The CDR3 here is CASSLDGSSFNEQFF. The CDR3 DNA follows: TGCGCCAGCAGCTTGGACGGTTCCAGCTTCAATGAGCAGTTCTTC.

A few counts support this clonotype. The genes are TRBV9 and TRBJ2-2; no reliable D call. This CDR3 has 13 amino acids. Trimming took 4 bases from V and 7 from J, leaving 11 bases between them. Germline V CDR1 and CDR2: SGDLS, YYNGEE. CDR3: CASSFHYNGELFF. CDR3 bases: TGTGCCAGCAGCTTCCACTATAACGGGGAGCTGTTTTTT. Together with reference TRBV9 and TRBJ2-2, the CDR3 gives the full variable domain: DSGVTQTPKHLITATGQRVTLRCSPRSGDLSVYWYQQSLDQGLQFLIQYYNGEERAKGNILERFSAQQFPDLHSELNLSSLELGDSALYFCASSFHYNGELFFGEGSRLTVL.

The chain recombines TRBV5-1 with TRBJ1-4; TRBD1 matches at 10 bases. The germline gives CDR1 SGHRS, CDR2 YFSETQ. V gave up 4 bases and J gave up 8 bases; unmatched junction bases: 5. The CDR3 is 14 residues long. CDR3 amino acids: CASSRDRGREKLFF. CDR3 in DNA: TGCGCCAGCAGCCGGGACAGGGGTCGGGAAAAACTGTTTTTT.

This clonotype turned up a few times. The chain has TRBV20-1 and TRBJ2-3; D unclear. Per germline, CDR1 DFQATT and CDR2 SNEGSKA (reference sequence). CDR3 length: 13 residues. The V and J ends lost 3 bases and 0 bases respectively, with 7 bases between them. CDR3 in amino acids: CSARPRSTDTQYF. The CDR3 nucleotides read TGCAGTGCTAGGCCTCGGAGCACAGATACGCAGTATTTT.

This clonotype occurred a few times. The chain combines TRBV6-6 with TRBJ2-2, with D unclear. Germline assignment: CDR1 MNHNY and CDR2 SVGAGI (reference sequence). This CDR3 is 11 amino acids long. V lost 7 bases, J lost 8 bases, and 8 bases lay in between. The chain's CDR3 is CASTFRGELFF. In nucleotides, the CDR3 is TGTGCCAGCACCTTTCGGGGGGAGCTGTTTTTT.

The table lists this clonotype with a few counts. The V gene is TRBV7-2, the J gene TRBJ2-4, with D maybe TRBD2 (5 bases). Germline lookup yields CDR1 SGHTA and CDR2 FQGNSA. The ends were cut back, 6 bases at V and 0 bases at J, with 24 bases in the middle. The CDR3 has 19 amino acids. The CDR3 DNA reads as TGTGCCAGCAGGCGAGCGGCCTTTACCTTCGTCCTAGCCAAAAACATTCAGTACTTC. This codes for CASRRAAFTFVLAKNIQYF.

This clonotype was seen a few times. This chain connects TRBV5-1 to TRBJ2-2, with 14 bases that match TRBD2. V lost 7 bases to trimming and J lost 5 bases; unmatched junction nucleotides: 4. CDR3 length equals 15 residues. Germline CDR1 and CDR2: SGHRS and YFSETQ. CDR3 region: CASRGLAGGTGELFF. In DNA, the CDR3 is TGCGCCAGCCGTGGACTAGCGGGAGGAACCGGGGAGCTGTTTTTT.

This clonotype was seen more than once but under ten times. The V and J genes are TRBV7-2 and TRBJ1-1, with D possibly matching TRBD1 (5 bases). In germline, CDR1 is SGHTA, CDR2 FQGNSA. V was trimmed by 4 bases and J by 0 bases, leaving 6 bases between them. This CDR3 is 13 amino acids long. The CDR3 nucleotides are TGTGCCAGCAGCTCGACAGTGAACACTGAAGCTTTCTTT. Translation gives CASSSTVNTEAFF.

This clonotype has just a few counts. Compared with germline, one end of the junction differs, possibly owing to a read error. The chain couples TRBV6-1 to TRBJ2-2; TRBD1 aligns across 7 bases. The CDR3 runs 14 residues. In germline, CDR1 is MNHNS, CDR2 SASEGT. The CDR3 loop is CASREGGDTGELFF. CDR3 in DNA: TGTGCCAGCAGAGAAGGGGGCGACACCGGGGAGCTGTTTTTT.

This clonotype was seen more than once but under ten times. This chain joins TRBV7-2 and TRBJ2-1; 10 nucleotides match TRBD2. The trim removed 0 bases at V and 0 bases at J, leaving 8 bases unmatched. Germline values: CDR1 SGHTA, CDR2 FQGNSA. The CDR3 has 19 amino acids. In nucleotides, the CDR3 is TGTGCCAGCAGCTTAGCCGGACTAGCGGATATTAGCTCCTACAATGAGCAGTTCTTC. Translated, it gives CASSLAGLADISSYNEQFF.

This clonotype was observed a handful of times. This chain uses TRBV11-1 with TRBJ2-4, with a possible D match to TRBD2 (5 bases). The CDR3 loop spans 11 amino acids. The germline V and J ends were trimmed by 2 bases and 14 bases, with 10 bases remaining between them. Germline assignment: CDR1 SGHAT and CDR2 FQDESV (reference sequence). The chain's CDR3 is CASSLSGHKYF. The CDR3 DNA follows: TGTGCCAGCAGCTTAAGCGGCCACAAGTACTTC.

This clonotype was seen at least ten times. The CDR3 here is CASSLAGTQYF. DNA for the CDR3: TGCGCCAGCAGCTTGGCCGGGACCCAGTACTTC. This chain uses TRBV5-1 with TRBJ2-7; D is undetermined. The DNA end is a closer match to TRBJ2-5, so the J assignment may be wrong. CDR3 length: 11 amino acids. CDR1 and CDR2 from the germline V gene are SGHRS and YFSETQ.

The V call is TRBV12-3 or TRBV12-4, the J call TRBJ1-4, with D perhaps TRBD1 (6 bases). The CDR3 runs to 14 residues. The V gene lost 3 bases and the J gene lost 12 bases, with 17 bases spanning the gap. The CDR3 DNA reads TGTGCCAGCAGTTTTTATGGAGGCGGGACACAACTGTTTTTT. Translated, it gives CASSFYGGGTQLFF.